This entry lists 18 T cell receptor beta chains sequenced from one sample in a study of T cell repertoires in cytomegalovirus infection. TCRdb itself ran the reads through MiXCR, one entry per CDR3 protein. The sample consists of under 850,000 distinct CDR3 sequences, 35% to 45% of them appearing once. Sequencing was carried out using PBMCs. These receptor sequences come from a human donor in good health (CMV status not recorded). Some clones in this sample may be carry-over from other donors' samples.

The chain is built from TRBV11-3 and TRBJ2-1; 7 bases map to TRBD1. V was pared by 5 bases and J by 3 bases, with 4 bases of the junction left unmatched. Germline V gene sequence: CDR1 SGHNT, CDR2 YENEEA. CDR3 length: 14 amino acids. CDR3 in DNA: TGTGCCAGCAGCATGGGGACAGACTACAATGAGCAGTTCTTC. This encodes CASSMGTDYNEQFF. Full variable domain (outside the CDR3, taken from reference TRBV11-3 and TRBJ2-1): EAGVVQSPRYKIIEKKQPVAFWCNPISGHNTLYWYLQNLGQGPELLIRYENEEAVDDSQLPKDRFSAERLKGVDSTLKIQPAELGDSAVYLCASSMGTDYNEQFFGPGTRLTVL.

This CDR3 is CASSRRTGNEETQYF. The DNA for the CDR3 is TGTGCCAGCAGCCGGAGGACAGGGAATGAAGAGACCCAGTACTTC. This rearrangement joins TRBV14 to TRBJ2-5, with 8 bases matching TRBD1. J lost 3 bases, V lost 4 bases, and 7 bases had no gene match. The CDR3 is made up of 15 amino acids. The germline CDR1 and CDR2 sequences are SGHDN and FVKESK.

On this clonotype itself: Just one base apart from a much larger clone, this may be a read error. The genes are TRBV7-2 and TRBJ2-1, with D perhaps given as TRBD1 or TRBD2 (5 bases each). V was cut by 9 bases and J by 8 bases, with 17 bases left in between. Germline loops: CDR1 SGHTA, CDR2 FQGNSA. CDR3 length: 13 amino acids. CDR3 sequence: CARSTRGAYEQFF. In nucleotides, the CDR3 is TGTGCCAGAAGCACGAGAGGGGCATATGAGCAGTTCTTC.

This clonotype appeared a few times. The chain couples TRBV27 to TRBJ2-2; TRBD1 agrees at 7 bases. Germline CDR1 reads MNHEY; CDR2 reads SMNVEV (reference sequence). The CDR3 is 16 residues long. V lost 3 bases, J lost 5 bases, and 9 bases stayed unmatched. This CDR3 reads CASSFFDRVDTGELFF. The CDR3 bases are TGTGCCAGCAGTTTCTTCGACAGGGTGGATACCGGGGAGCTGTTTTTT.

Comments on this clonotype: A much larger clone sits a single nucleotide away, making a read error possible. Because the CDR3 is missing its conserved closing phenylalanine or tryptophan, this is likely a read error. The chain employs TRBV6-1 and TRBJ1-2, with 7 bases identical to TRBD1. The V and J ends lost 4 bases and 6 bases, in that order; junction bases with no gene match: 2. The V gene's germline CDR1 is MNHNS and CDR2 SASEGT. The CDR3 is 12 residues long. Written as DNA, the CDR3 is TGTGCCAGCAGTGTTACAGGGGATGGCTACACCGTC. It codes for CASSVTGDGYTV.

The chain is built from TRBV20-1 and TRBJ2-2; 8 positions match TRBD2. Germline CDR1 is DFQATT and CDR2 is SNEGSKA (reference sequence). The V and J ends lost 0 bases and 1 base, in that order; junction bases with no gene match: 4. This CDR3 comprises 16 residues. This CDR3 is CSARDRLAGNTGELFF. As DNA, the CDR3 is TGCAGTGCTAGAGATCGCCTAGCGGGGAACACCGGGGAGCTGTTTTTT.

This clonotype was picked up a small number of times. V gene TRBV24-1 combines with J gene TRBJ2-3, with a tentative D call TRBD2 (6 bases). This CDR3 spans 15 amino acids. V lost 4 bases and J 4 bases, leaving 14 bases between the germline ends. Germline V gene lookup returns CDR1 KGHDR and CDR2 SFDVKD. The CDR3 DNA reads TGTGCCACCAGTGACCCCCGGGACTTCGCAGATACGCAGTATTTT. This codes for CATSDPRDFADTQYF.

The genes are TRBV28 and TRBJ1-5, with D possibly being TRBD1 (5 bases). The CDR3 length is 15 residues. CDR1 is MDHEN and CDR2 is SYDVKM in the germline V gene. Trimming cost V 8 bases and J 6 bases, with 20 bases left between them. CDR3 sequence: CASRSTGLVPQPQHF. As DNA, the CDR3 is TGTGCCAGCCGCTCTACGGGACTCGTACCTCAGCCCCAGCATTTT.

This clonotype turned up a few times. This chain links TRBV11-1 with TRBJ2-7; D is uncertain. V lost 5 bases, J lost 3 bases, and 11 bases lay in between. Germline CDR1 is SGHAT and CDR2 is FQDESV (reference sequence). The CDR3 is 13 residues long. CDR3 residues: CASSAVPVYEQYF. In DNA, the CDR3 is TGTGCCAGCAGCGCAGTTCCCGTCTACGAGCAGTACTTC.

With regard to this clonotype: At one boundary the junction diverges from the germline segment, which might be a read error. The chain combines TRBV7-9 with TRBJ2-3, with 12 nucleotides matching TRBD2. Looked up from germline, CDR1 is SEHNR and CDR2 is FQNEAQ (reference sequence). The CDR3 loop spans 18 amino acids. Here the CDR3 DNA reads TGTGCCGGCAGCTTAGCTCTAGCGGGAGGGGTCGGCACAGATACGCAGTATTTT. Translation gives CAGSLALAGGVGTDTQYF.

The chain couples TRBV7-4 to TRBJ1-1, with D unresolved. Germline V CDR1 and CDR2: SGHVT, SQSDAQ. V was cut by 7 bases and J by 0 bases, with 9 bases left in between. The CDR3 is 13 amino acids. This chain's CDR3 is CASTTALNTEAFF. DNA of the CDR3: TGTGCCAGCACCACAGCGCTGAACACTGAAGCTTTCTTT. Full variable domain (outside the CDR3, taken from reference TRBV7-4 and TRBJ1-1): GAGVSQSPRYKVAKRGRDVALRCDSISGHVTLYWYRQTLGQGSEVLTYSQSDAQRDKSGRPSGRFSAERPERSVSTLKIQRTEQGDSAVYLCASTTALNTEAFFGQGTRLTVV.

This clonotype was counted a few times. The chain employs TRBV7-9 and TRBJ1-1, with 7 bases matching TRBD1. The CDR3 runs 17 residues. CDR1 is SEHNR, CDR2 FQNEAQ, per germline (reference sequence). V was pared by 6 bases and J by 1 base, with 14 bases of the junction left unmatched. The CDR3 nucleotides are TGTGCCAGCAGTACCCTGTTCACCGGGACAGCGAACACTGAAGCTTTCTTT. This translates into CASSTLFTGTANTEAFF.

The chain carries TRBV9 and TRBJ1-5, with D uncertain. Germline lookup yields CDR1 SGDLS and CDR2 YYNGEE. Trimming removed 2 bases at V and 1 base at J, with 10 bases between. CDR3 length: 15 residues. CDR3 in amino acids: CASSVSAASNQPQHF. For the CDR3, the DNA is TGTGCCAGCAGCGTTTCGGCCGCAAGCAATCAGCCCCAGCATTTT.

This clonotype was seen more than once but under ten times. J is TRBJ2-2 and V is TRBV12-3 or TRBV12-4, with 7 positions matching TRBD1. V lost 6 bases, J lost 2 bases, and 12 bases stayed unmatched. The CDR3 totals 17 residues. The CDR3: CASRTQTGSRNTGELFF. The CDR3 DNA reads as TGTGCCAGCAGAACCCAGACAGGGAGTCGTAACACCGGGGAGCTGTTTTTT.

CDR3 DNA sequence: TGCGCCAGCGCTCTGAAGGGCACTGCCACAGATACGCAGTATTTT. It is translated as CASALKGTATDTQYF. V and J are TRBV5-1 and TRBJ2-3; D remains ambiguous. The V gene lost 7 bases and the J gene lost 2 bases, with 17 bases spanning the gap. This CDR3 is 15 amino acids long. Germline CDR1 and CDR2: SGHRS and YFSETQ.

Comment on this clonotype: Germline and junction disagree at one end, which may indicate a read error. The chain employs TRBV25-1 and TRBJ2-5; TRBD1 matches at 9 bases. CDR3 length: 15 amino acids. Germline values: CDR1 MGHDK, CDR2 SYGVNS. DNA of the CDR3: TGTGCCAGAAGTGAACCGGACAGGGGCCAAGAGACCCAGTACTTC. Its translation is CARSEPDRGQETQYF.

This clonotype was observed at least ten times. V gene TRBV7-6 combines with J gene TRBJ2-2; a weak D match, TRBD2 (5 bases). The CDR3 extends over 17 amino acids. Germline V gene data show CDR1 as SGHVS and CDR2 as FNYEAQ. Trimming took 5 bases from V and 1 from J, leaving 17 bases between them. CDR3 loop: CASSPLRGQLNTGELFF. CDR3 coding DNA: TGTGCCAGCAGCCCCCTTCGGGGTCAGCTGAACACCGGGGAGCTGTTTTTT.

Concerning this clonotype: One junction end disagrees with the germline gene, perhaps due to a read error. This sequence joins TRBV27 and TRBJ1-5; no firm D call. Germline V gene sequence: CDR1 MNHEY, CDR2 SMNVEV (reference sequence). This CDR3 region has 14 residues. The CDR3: CASILTGLHQPQHF. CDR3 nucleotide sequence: TGTGCCAGCATTTTAACGGGTCTCCATCAGCCCCAGCATTTT.